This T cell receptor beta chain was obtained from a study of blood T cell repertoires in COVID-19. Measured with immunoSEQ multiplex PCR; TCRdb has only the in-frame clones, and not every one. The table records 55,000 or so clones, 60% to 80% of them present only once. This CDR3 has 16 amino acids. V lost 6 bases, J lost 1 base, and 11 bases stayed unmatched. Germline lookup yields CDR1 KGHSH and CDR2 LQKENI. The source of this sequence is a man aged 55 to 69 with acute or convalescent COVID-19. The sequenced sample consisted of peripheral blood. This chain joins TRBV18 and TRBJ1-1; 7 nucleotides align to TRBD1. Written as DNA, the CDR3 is TGTGCCAGCTCGCCGAGCCAGGGGGTCGGGAACACTGAAGCTTTCTTT. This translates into CASSPSQGVGNTEAFF.